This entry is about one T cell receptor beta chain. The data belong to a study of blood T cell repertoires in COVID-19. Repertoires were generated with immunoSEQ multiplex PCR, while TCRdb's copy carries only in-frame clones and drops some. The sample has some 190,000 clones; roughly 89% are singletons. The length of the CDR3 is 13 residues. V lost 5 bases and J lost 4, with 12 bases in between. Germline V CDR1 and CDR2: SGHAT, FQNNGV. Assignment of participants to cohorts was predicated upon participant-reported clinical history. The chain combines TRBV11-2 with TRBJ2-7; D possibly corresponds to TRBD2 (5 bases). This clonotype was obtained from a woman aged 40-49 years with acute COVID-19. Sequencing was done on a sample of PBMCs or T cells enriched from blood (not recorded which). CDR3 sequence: CASSHGLGYEQYF. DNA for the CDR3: TGTGCCAGCAGCCACGGACTGGGGTACGAGCAGTACTTC.